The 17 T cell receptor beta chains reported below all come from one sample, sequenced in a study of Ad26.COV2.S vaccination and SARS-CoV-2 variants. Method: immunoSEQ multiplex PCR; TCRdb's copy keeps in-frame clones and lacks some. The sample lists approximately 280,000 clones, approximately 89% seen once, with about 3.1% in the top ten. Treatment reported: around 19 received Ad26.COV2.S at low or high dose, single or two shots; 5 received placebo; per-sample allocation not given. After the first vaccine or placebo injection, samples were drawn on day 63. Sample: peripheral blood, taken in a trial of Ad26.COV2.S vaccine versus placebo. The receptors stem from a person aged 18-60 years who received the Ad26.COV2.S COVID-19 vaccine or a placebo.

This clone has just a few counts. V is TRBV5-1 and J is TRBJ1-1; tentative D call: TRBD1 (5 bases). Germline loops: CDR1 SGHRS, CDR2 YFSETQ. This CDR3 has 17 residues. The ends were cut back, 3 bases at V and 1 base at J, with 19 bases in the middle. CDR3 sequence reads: CASSSGLTNKQNTEAFF. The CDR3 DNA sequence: TGCGCCAGCAGCTCGGGACTGACGAATAAACAGAACACTGAAGCTTTCTTT.

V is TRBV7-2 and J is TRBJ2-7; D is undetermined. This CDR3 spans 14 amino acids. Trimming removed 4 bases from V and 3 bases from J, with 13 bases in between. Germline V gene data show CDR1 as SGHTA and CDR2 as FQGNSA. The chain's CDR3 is CASSSRRGFYEQYF. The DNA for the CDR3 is TGTGCCAGCAGCTCAAGAAGAGGTTTCTACGAGCAGTACTTC. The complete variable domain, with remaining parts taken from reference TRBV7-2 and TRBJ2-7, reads GAGVSQSPSNKVTEKGKDVELRCDPISGHTALYWYRQSLGQGLEFLIYFQGNSAPDKSGLPSDRFSAERTGGSVSTLTIQRTQQEDSAVYLCASSSRRGFYEQYFGPGTRLTVT.

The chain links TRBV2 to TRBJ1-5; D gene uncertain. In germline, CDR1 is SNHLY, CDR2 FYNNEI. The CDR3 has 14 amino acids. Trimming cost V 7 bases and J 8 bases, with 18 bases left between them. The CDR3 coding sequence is TGTGCCAGCACCGGACGGTTCCTCGAGAAGCCCCAGCATTTT. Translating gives CASTGRFLEKPQHF.

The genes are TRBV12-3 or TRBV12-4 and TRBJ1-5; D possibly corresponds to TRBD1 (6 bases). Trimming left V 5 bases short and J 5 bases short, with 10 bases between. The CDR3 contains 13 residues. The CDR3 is CASSTGGYQPQHF. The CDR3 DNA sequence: TGTGCCAGCAGTACCGGGGGCTATCAGCCCCAGCATTTT.

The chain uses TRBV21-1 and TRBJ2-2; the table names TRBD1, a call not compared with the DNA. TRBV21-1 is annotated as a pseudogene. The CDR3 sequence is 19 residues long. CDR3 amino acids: CASSQGQGAGIMNTGELFF. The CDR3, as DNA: TGTGCCAGCAGCCAAGGGCAGGGGGCGGGAATTATGAACACCGGGGAGCTGTTTTTT.

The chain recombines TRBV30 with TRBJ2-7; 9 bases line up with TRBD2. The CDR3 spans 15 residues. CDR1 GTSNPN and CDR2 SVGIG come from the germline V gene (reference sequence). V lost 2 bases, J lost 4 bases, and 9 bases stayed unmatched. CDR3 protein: CAWSPLAGVSYEQYF. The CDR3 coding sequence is TGTGCCTGGAGTCCCTTAGCGGGAGTGAGTTACGAGCAGTACTTC.

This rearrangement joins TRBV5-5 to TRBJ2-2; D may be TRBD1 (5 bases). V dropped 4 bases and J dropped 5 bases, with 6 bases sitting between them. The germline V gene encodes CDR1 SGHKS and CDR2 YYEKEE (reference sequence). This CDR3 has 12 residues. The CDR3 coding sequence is TGTGCCAGCAGCCCAGGGACCGGGGAGCTGTTTTTT. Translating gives CASSPGTGELFF.

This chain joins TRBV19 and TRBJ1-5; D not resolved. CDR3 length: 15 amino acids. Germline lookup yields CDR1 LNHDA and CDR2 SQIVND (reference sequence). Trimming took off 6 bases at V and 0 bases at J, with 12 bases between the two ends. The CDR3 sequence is CASSQLVNSNQPQHF. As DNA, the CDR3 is TGTGCCAGTAGCCAACTAGTGAATAGCAATCAGCCCCAGCATTTT.

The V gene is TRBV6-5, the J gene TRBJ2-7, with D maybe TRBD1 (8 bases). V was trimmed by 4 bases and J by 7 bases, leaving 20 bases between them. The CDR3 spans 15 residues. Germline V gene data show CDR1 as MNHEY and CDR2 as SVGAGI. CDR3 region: CASSWGGQAAWEQYF. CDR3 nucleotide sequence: TGTGCCAGCAGTTGGGGGGGACAGGCGGCTTGGGAGCAGTACTTC.

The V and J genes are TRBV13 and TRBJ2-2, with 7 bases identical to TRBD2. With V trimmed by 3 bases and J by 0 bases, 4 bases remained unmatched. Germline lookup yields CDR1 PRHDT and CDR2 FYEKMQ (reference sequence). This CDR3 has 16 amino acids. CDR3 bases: TGTGCCAGCAGCTTCGGCCGGGGGGCGAACACCGGGGAGCTGTTTTTT. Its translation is CASSFGRGANTGELFF.

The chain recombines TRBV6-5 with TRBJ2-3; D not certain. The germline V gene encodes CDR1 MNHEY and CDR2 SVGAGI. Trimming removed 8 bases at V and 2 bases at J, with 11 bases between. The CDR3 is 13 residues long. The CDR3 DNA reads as TGTGCCAGCCGCCTTACAGTCACAGATACGCAGTATTTT. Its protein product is CASRLTVTDTQYF.

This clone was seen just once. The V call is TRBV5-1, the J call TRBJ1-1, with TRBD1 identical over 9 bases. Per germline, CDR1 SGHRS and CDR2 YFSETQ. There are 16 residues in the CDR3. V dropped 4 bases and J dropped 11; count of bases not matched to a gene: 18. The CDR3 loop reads CASSRGQGPDGRRAFF. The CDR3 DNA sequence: TGCGCCAGCAGCCGGGGACAGGGTCCCGACGGGCGAAGGGCTTTCTTT.

CDR3 DNA sequence: TGTGCCAGCAGTTACGGGACAGTAGGTGAAGCTTTCTTT. Protein sequence: CASSYGTVGEAFF. The gene calls are TRBV6-5 and TRBJ1-1; 7 nucleotides line up with TRBD1. There are 13 residues in the CDR3. The germline V gene has CDR1 MNHEY and CDR2 SVGAGI. After removal of 2 bases from V and 7 bases from J, the junction contained 4 bases not matched to a gene.

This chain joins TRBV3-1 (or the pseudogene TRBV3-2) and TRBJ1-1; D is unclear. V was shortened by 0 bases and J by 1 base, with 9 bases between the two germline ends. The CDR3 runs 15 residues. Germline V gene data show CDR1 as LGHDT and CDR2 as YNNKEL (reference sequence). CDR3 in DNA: TGTGCCAGCAGCCAAGATCGAGGAGGGAACACTGAAGCTTTCTTT. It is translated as CASSQDRGGNTEAFF.

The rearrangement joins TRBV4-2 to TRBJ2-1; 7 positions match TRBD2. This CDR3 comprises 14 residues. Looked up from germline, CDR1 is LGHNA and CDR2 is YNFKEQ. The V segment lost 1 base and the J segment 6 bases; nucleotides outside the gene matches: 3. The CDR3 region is CASSQVAGVNEQFF. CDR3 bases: TGTGCCAGCAGCCAAGTTGCGGGGGTCAATGAGCAGTTCTTC.

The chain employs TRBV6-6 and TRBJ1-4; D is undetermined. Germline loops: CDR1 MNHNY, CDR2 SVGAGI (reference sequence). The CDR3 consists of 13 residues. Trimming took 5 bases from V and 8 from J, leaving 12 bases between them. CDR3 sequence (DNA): TGTGCCAGCAGTACGTCTGGAGGGGAAAAACTGTTTTTT. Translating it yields CASSTSGGEKLFF.

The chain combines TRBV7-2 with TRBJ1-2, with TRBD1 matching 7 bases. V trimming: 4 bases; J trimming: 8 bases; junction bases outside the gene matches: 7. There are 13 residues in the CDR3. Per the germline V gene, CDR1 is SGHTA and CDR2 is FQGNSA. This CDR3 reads CASSSQGVGGYTF. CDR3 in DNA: TGTGCCAGCAGCTCTCAGGGGGTCGGGGGCTACACCTTC.